This T cell receptor beta chain originates from a study of Ad26.COV2.S vaccination and SARS-CoV-2 variants. Across the study: Recipients of Ad26.COV2.S got it intramuscularly, once or twice 56 days apart. Study-wide points: Researchers cautioned that TCR breadth and depth analyses may have underestimated total T cell responses.

Described treatment: about 20 received Ad26.COV2.S at low or high dose, single or two shots; about 5 received placebo; per-sample allocation not given. Day 63 following the first vaccine or placebo injection was when the samples were taken. Vaccination employed an Ad26 vector expressing the Wuhan-strain SARS-CoV-2 spike. TCRdb keeps only in-frame clones here, not all; method: immunoSEQ multiplex PCR. This sample carries 430,000 or so clones, 75% to 95% of them seen once, and the ten largest clones take 12%. This CDR3 comprises 20 residues. Germline V gene lookup returns CDR1 MGHRA and CDR2 YSYEKL. Trimming left V 3 bases short and J 4 bases short, with 27 bases between. About this clone: The antigen remains unidentified.

Sequenced material: peripheral blood, taken in a trial of Ad26.COV2.S vaccine versus placebo. The receptor comes from a person aged 18-60 years who received the Ad26.COV2.S COVID-19 vaccine or a placebo. J is TRBJ2-2 and V is TRBV4-1, with D possibly called TRBD1 or TRBD2 (10 bases each). The CDR3 loop is CASSQAGTGASGSLTGELFF. The CDR3 nucleotides read TGCGCCAGCAGCCAGGCCGGGACAGGGGCTAGCGGGAGTCTCACCGGGGAGCTGTTTTTT.